Detailed here is one TCR beta chain. It has no known antigen specificity. No much larger clone is present one base from it, and per-base qualities are unavailable. This sample was included in a study of blood T cell repertoires in COVID-19 (TCRdb year 2020). A note on the overall study: Samples covering the acute and convalescent phases of COVID-19 were provided by collaborators in the United States, Italy and Spain. The samples were drawn from the first 160 participants of the ongoing ImmuneRACE study and from 1,254 subjects provided by 6 global collaborators. Subjects who had been exposed to COVID-19, were actively infected with it, or had recovered from it provided the deeply sampled blood TCRbeta repertoires that made up the dataset. The prospective study material was composed of cDNA or gDNA derived from T cells, B-cell-depleted T cells, or PBMCs. HLA class I and class II types, where available, came from metadata supplied by the sample provider rather than from assay-based typing. The repertoires were released in a freely available public database intended as a resource for research on the immune response to SARS-CoV-2. A de-identified subject ID, COVID-19 status, age in years and sex were almost always included in the sample metadata. Here is what the overall study found, with its caveats: The quantity of clinical and demographic metadata differed by source and by participant and was supplied without curation.

Whole blood was collected in K2EDTA tubes by collaborating institutions according to the institutions' own protocols. For TCRbeta analysis, collaborators shipped samples as frozen whole blood, isolated PBMCs, or DNA extracted from either of those sample types. There are 17 amino acids in the CDR3, from cysteine to phenylalanine inclusive. The only DNA kept is the CDR3, 51 bases in frame from the first base. Unmatched junction bases come to 8, with V trimmed by 2 bases and J by 3 bases. The germline V gene (reference sequence) yields LNHNV for CDR1 and YYDKDF for CDR2. TCRbeta CDR3 regions were amplified from genomic DNA by means of the immunoSEQ Assay, a bias-controlled multiplex PCR. The original methods were these. The number of nucleated cells in each sample was estimated by amplification of reference gene primers within the assay. To quantify the absolute abundance of each unique TCRbeta CDR3 rearrangement, sequence reads were collapsed and filtered. For each sample, productive Simpson clonality was calculated by taking the square root of Simpson's diversity index across productive rearrangements. Drawn from immuneACCESS, this table holds only the in-frame rearrangements with V and J called that TCRdb kept. Clones are partly lost; checked studies trace under half to an unresolved V gene and leave the rest unexplained. D and trimming were read from the DNA, whereas the V and J calls and clone size are those reported in that table. The sample table records about 34,000 clones; roughly 93% of these occur just once. The ten largest clones represent 4% to 6.5% of the sample.

The clonotype was recovered from a human donor in a cohort sampled during active COVID-19. The sequence links TRBV15 to TRBJ2-1, with 9 bases matching TRBD2. Sample: peripheral blood. The nucleotides read TGTGCCACCAGCAGATGGGGGCTAGCGGGGAACTACAATGAGCAGTTCTTC. It encodes CATSRWGLAGNYNEQFF. When the CDR3 is completed using the reference TRBV15 and TRBJ2-1 genes on either side, the full variable domain is DAMVIQNPRYQVTQFGKPVTLSCSQTLNHNVMYWYQQKSSQAPKLLFHYYDKDFNNEADTPDNFQSRRPNTSFCFLDIRSPGLGDTAMYLCATSRWGLAGNYNEQFFGPGTRLTVL.